This paragraph covers one TCR beta chain sequence. Antigen specificity is unknown. Data came from immunoSEQ multiplex PCR; TCRdb stores just in-frame clones and leaves some out. The sample lists about 8,900 clones, 65% to 80% occurring once. These data come from a study of tumor-infiltrating lymphocytes in localized non-small cell lung cancer. Study findings and constraints: Available tissue quantity limited TCR sequencing to a patient subset.

Sequencing was done on a sample of uninvolved lung tissue not adjacent to the tumor. This TCR was sampled from a human donor with non-small cell lung cancer.

DNA of the CDR3: TGTGCCTGGAGTGACCAGGGTTGGGAGGGGTATGGCTACACCTTC. Translating it yields CAWSDQGWEGYGYTF. The chain employs TRBV30 and TRBJ1-2; D might be TRBD1 (5 bases). This CDR3 is built from 15 residues. Germline V lookup: CDR1 GTSNPN, CDR2 SVGIG (reference sequence). The germline V and J ends were trimmed by 1 base and 5 bases, with 17 bases remaining between them.